This T cell receptor beta chain was profiled in a study of Graves' ophthalmopathy and Graves' hyperthyroidism. RNA transcripts were the source from which TCR beta CDR3 regions were amplified. A first-round RT-PCR used HTBI primers, followed by a second-round multiplex PCR. TCRdb processed the multiplex PCR reads anew with MiXCR; each CDR3 protein has one entry. The data contain 580,000 or so distinct CDR3 sequences, about 40% of them singletons. The CDR3 runs 14 residues. CDR1 is WNHNN and CDR2 is SYGVQD in the germline V gene (reference sequence). Trimming took 0 bases from V and 13 from J, leaving 13 bases between them. Hyperthyroidism patients, aged 18 to 65, were newly diagnosed, under 2 months' duration. Exclusion criteria comprised other autoimmune diseases, uncontrolled infections, pregnancy or lactation in patients. Whole-study results and caveats: Blood samples also showed most expanded thyroid clonotypes exceeding 0.001 frequency. Cross-validated, the 13-signature model showed 87.88%/81.08% sensitivity/specificity, and 80%/75% in the test set.

In this sample, this clonotype turned up many times. Antigen specificity is unknown. What was sequenced was peripheral blood or thyroid tissue (not recorded which). The V gene is TRBV10-1, the J gene TRBJ1-6; weak D call: TRBD1 (6 bases). This TCR was sampled from an adult man with Graves' hyperthyroidism. The DNA of the CDR3 is TGCGCCAGCAGTGAGTCGTGGGGCAGGGGTCCCCTCCACTTT. This codes for CASSESWGRGPLHF.